The 6 T cell receptor beta chains in this list originate from one sample, sequenced in a study of cytomegalovirus exposure and HLA in healthy donors. The method was immunoSEQ multiplex PCR; TCRdb's version includes in-frame clones alone and lacks a portion of them. Among about 120,000 clones, more than 70% were seen once, and the ten largest hold 2% to 2.5%. Source material: PBMCs. These receptors came from a woman aged 25 to 39 in good health and CMV-seronegative.

This clone is a singleton in its sample. This chain connects TRBV11-2 to TRBJ2-7; TRBD2 matches 8 bases. The junction had 5 bases not matched to a gene; V was cut back by 1 base and J by 3 bases. This CDR3 contains 15 residues. Germline V gene sequence: CDR1 SGHAT, CDR2 FQNNGV. The CDR3 DNA reads as TGTGCCAGCAGCTTAGGGCGGGGGGCGTACTACGAGCAGTACTTC. Amino acid sequence: CASSLGRGAYYEQYF. Supplemented by reference TRBV11-2 and TRBJ2-7, the full variable domain reads EAGVAQSPRYKIIEKRQSVAFWCNPISGHATLYWYQQILGQGPKLLIQFQNNGVVDDSQLPKDRFSAERLKGVDSTLKIQPAKLEDSAVYLCASSLGRGAYYEQYFGPGTRLTVT.

In DNA form, the CDR3 reads TGCGCCAGCAGCCAAGGGGCGGGGGGCCCCACCGGGGAGCTGTTTTTT. This gives the protein CASSQGAGGPTGELFF. This chain links TRBV4-3 with TRBJ2-2; the match to TRBD2 covers 8 bases. Germline V CDR1 and CDR2: LGHNA, YSLEER. The CDR3 covers 16 residues. Trimming at V came to 1 base and at J to 4 bases, leaving 5 bases not matched to a gene.

This clone showed up just a few times. The chain recombines TRBV5-1 with TRBJ2-5; tentatively, D is TRBD1 (6 bases). CDR1 SGHRS and CDR2 YFSETQ come from the germline V gene. V lost 1 base and J lost 9, with 19 bases in between. The CDR3 totals 15 residues. CDR3 coding DNA: TGCGCCAGCAGCTTGTATACAGGGCCTTCTTGGGCCCAGTACTTC. Protein product: CASSLYTGPSWAQYF.

The CDR3 region has the DNA TGCGCCAGCAGCTTGGCCTGGGGGCTGGGGCAAGAGACCCAGTACTTC. It specifies CASSLAWGLGQETQYF. The chain joins TRBV5-1 to TRBJ2-5; a weak D match, TRBD1 (6 bases). Germline CDR1 is SGHRS and CDR2 is YFSETQ. The CDR3 has 16 amino acids. Trimming removed 0 bases from V and 2 bases from J, with 14 bases in between.

The DNA for the CDR3 is TGTGCCAGCAGCGTACTGCTAGCGGGGGGGCCAAATGAGCAGTTCTTC. Amino acids: CASSVLLAGGPNEQFF. The rearrangement links TRBV9 to TRBJ2-1; 12 nucleotides agree with TRBD2. V dropped 1 base and J dropped 7; count of bases not matched to a gene: 6. The CDR3 has 16 amino acids. Germline lookup yields CDR1 SGDLS and CDR2 YYNGEE.

V and J are TRBV6-1 and TRBJ2-7; D not certain. Between the trimmed V and J ends, which lost 11 bases and 0 bases, there was a span of 8 bases. There are 11 residues in the CDR3. Germline V gene sequence: CDR1 MNHNS, CDR2 SASEGT. The CDR3 nucleotides are TGTGCCGGCCGAGGCTCCTACGAGCAGTACTTC. The encoded protein is CAGRGSYEQYF.